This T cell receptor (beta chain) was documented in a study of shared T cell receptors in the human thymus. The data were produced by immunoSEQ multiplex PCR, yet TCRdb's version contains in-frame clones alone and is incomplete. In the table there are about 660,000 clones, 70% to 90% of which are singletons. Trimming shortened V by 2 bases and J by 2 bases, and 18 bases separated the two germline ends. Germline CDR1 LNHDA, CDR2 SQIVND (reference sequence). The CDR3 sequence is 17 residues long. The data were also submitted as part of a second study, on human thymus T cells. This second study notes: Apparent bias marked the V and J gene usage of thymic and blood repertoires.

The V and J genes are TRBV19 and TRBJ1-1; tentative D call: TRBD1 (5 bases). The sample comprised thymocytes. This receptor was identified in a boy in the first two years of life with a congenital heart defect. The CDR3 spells CASSIPYSTVRNTEAFF. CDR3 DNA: TGTGCCAGTAGTATACCCTACTCGACAGTTAGAAACACTGAAGCTTTCTTT.